The rows below give T cell receptor beta chains drawn from one sample of a study of T cell repertoires in cytomegalovirus infection. The antigens of these receptors remain unknown. TCRdb re-called the reads through MiXCR, storing one row per CDR3 protein. The sample includes over 100,000 distinct CDR3 sequences, roughly 30% seen only once; the top ten take about 81%. The sample was CD8+ T cells from cultured PBMCs, taken from culture after CMV antigen stimulation. The source is a human donor in good health (CMV status not recorded). Some clones in this sample may be carry-over from other donors' samples. Each CDR3 is given with its conserved first and last residue. The order of the fields is clone size, J gene, D gene, V gene, CDR3 protein, CDR3 DNA. The D gene is left open where the match is weak. Clone size is given for some rows only: seen once, a few or many times, or a class if the clone is expanded.

clone size: many
J gene: TRBJ2-7
D gene: .
V gene: TRBV7-8
CDR3 protein: CASSLAGRDEQYF
CDR3 DNA: TGTGCCAGCAGCTTAGCAGGTCGGGACGAGCAGTACTTC

clone size: .
J gene: TRBJ2-1
D gene: .
V gene: TRBV19
CDR3 protein: CASVQGSPYNEQFF
CDR3 DNA: TGTGCCAGCGTACAGGGATCCCCTTACAATGAGCAGTTCTTC

clone size: .
J gene: TRBJ2-1
D gene: TRBD1
V gene: TRBV19
CDR3 protein: CASSLGQGAVAEQFF
CDR3 DNA: TGTGCCAGTAGTTTGGGACAGGGGGCCGTCGCGGAGCAGTTCTTC

clone size: few
J gene: TRBJ1-2
D gene: TRBD1
V gene: TRBV7-9
CDR3 protein: CASSSGQGANYGYTF
CDR3 DNA: TGTGCCAGCAGCTCCGGACAGGGGGCGAACTATGGCTACACCTTC

clone size: .
J gene: TRBJ1-1
D gene: TRBD1
V gene: TRBV19
CDR3 protein: CASSIGTGVTEAFF
CDR3 DNA: TGTGCCAGTAGTATAGGGACAGGGGTCACTGAAGCTTTCTTT

clone size: many
J gene: TRBJ2-7
D gene: .
V gene: TRBV28
CDR3 protein: CASSLMPGQEQYF
CDR3 DNA: TGTGCCAGCAGTTTAATGCCGGGGCAAGAGCAGTACTTC

clone size: few
J gene: TRBJ1-5
D gene: TRBD1
V gene: TRBV6-1
CDR3 protein: CASSLPPGQGGYPQHF
CDR3 DNA: TGTGCCAGCAGCCTACCGCCGGGACAGGGGGGGTATCCCCAGCATTTT

clone size: few
J gene: TRBJ2-2
D gene: TRBD2
V gene: TRBV12-3/TRBV12-4
CDR3 protein: CASSSWGGKNTGELFF
CDR3 DNA: TGTGCCAGCAGCTCCTGGGGGGGGAAGAACACCGGGGAGCTGTTTTTT

clone size: once
J gene: TRBJ2-5
D gene: .
V gene: TRBV5-4
CDR3 protein: CASSLTVEETQYF
CDR3 DNA: TGTGCCAGCAGCTTGACAGTGGAAGAGACCCAGTACTTC

clone size: .
J gene: TRBJ1-3
D gene: TRBD1
V gene: TRBV28
CDR3 protein: CASSLQGGPNSGNTIYF
CDR3 DNA: TGTGCCAGCAGTCTCCAGGGGGGTCCTAACTCTGGAAACACCATATATTTT

clone size: few
J gene: TRBJ2-7
D gene: .
V gene: TRBV6-1
CDR3 protein: CASSDDNRAPYEQYF
CDR3 DNA: TGTGCCAGCAGTGATGACAACAGGGCCCCCTACGAGCAGTACTTC

clone size: .
J gene: TRBJ1-2
D gene: .
V gene: TRBV4-1
CDR3 protein: CASSQEQGDYGYTF
CDR3 DNA: TGCGCCAGCAGCCAAGAACAGGGTGACTATGGCTACACCTTC